The T cell receptor beta chain described here comes from a study of patients and donors after allogeneic stem cell transplantation. CDR3 size: 13 residues. CDR1 and CDR2 (germline): SEHNR, FQNEAQ (reference sequence). The V and J ends lost 6 bases and 5 bases respectively, with 13 bases between them. TCRdb used MiXCR to reprocess the RT-PCR reads, holding one entry per CDR3 protein. The sample has 110,000 or so distinct CDR3 sequences; approximately 40% are singletons. The sequence derives from a human donor who was either an allogeneic HSCT recipient or a stem cell or donor lymphocyte infusion donor (not recorded which). It is not recorded whose cells these are; they may come from a transplant donor. The V call is TRBV7-9, the J call TRBJ1-1; D may be TRBD1 (6 bases). Sequencing input: blood, either unsorted or a sorted T cell fraction (not recorded which). CDR3 loop: CASRISRGTEAFF. The DNA for the CDR3 is TGTGCCAGCAGGATATCCAGGGGAACTGAAGCTTTCTTT.